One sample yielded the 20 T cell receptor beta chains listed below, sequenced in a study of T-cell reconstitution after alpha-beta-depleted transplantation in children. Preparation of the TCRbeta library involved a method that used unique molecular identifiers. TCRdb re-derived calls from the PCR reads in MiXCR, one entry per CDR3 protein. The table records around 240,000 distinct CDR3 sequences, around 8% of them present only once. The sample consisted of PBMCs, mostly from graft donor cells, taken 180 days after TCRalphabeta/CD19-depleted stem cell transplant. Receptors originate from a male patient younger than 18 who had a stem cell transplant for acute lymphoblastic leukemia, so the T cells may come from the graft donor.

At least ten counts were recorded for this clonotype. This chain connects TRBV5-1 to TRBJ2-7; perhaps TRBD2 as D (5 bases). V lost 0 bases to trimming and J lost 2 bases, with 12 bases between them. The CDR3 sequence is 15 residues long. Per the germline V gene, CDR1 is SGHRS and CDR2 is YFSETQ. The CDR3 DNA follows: TGCGCCAGCAGCTTGGCCGGGGAGAGGGCCTACGAGCAGTACTTC. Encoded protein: CASSLAGERAYEQYF.

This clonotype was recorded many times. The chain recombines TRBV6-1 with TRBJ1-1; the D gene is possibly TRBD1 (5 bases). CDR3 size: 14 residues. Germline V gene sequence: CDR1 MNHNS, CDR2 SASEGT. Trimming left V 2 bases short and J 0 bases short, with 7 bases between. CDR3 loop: CASSEKGMNTEAFF. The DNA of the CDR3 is TGTGCCAGCAGTGAAAAGGGGATGAACACTGAAGCTTTCTTT.

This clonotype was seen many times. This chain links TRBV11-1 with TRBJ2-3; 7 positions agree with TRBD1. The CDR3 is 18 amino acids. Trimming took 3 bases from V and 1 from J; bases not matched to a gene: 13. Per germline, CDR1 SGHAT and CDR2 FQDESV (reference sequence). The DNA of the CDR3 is TGTGCCAGCAGCTTCCTCCCTTCGGGACAGCCCCGCACAGATACGCAGTATTTT. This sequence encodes CASSFLPSGQPRTDTQYF.

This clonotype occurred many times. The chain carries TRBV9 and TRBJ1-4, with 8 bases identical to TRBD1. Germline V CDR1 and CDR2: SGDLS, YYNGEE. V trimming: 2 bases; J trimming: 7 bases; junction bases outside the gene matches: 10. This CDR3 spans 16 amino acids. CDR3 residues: CASSVGQGAGGEKLFF. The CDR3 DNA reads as TGTGCCAGCAGCGTGGGGCAGGGGGCCGGGGGTGAAAAACTGTTTTTT.

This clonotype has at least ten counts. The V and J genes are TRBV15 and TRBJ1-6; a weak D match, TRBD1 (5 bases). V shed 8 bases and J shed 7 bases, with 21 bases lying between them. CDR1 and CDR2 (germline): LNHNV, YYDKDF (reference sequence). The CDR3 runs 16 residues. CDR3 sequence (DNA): TGTGCCACCGGGGGAACAGGCCCAGGGATAAATTCACCCCTCCACTTT. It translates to CATGGTGPGINSPLHF.

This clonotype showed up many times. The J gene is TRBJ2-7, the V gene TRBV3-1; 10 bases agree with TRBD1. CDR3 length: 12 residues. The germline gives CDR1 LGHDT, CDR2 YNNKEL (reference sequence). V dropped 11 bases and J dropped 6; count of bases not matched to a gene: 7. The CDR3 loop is CAPGTGVREQYF. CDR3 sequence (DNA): TGTGCCCCTGGGACAGGGGTGCGCGAGCAGTACTTC.

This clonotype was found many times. The CDR3 nucleotides read TGTGCCAGCAGCCGTGGACAGGGATTGGAGACCCAGTACTTC. Encoded protein: CASSRGQGLETQYF. The gene calls are TRBV6-5 and TRBJ2-5, with 8 bases fitting TRBD1. The germline CDR1 and CDR2 sequences are MNHEY and SVGAGI. The CDR3 extends over 14 amino acids. V trimming: 6 bases; J trimming: 5 bases; junction bases outside the gene matches: 8.

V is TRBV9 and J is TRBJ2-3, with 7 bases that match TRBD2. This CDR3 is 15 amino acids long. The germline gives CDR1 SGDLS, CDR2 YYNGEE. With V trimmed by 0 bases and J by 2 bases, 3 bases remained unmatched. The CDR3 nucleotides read TGTGCCAGCAGCGTAGGCGGGGGAATCACAGATACGCAGTATTTT. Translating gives CASSVGGGITDTQYF.

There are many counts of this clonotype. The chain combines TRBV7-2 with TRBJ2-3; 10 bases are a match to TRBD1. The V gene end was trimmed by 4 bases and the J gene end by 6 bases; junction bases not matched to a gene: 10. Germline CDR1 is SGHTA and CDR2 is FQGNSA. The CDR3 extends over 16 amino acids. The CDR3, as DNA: TGTGCCAGCAGCTCGACCGGGACAGGGGCTTTTGATACGCAGTATTTT. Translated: CASSSTGTGAFDTQYF.

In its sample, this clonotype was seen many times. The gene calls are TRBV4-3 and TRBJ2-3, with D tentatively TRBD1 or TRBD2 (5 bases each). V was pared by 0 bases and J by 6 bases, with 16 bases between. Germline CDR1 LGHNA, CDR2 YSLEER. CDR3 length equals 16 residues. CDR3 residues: CASSQEGAFQGDTQYF. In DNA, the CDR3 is TGCGCCAGCAGCCAAGAGGGAGCATTTCAGGGTGATACGCAGTATTTT.

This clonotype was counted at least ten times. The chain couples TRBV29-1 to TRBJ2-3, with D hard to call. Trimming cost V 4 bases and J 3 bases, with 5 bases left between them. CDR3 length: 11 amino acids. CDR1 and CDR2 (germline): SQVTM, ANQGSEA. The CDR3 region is CSVVRTDTQYF. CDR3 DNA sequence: TGCAGCGTTGTTCGGACAGATACGCAGTATTTT.

CDR3 in amino acids: CASSLPGGQANYGYTF. CDR3 coding DNA: TGTGCCAGCAGCCTCCCCGGGGGACAAGCTAACTATGGCTACACCTTC. The chain links TRBV5-4 to TRBJ1-2; the D gene is possibly TRBD1 (6 bases). Per the germline V gene, CDR1 is SGHNT and CDR2 is YYREEE (reference sequence). This CDR3 is 16 amino acids long. V was trimmed by 4 bases and J by 0 bases, leaving 16 bases between them.

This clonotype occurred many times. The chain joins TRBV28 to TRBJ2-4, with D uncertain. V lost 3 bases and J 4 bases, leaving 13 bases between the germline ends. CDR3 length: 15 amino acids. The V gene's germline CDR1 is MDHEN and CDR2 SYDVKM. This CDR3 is CASSFPVSAKNIQYF. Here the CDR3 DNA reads TGTGCCAGCAGTTTCCCGGTATCAGCAAAAAACATTCAGTACTTC. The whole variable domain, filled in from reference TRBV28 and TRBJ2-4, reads DVKVTQSSRYLVKRTGEKVFLECVQDMDHENMFWYRQDPGLGLRLIYFSYDVKMKEKGDIPEGYSVSREKKERFSLILESASTNQTSMYLCASSFPVSAKNIQYFGAGTRLSVL.

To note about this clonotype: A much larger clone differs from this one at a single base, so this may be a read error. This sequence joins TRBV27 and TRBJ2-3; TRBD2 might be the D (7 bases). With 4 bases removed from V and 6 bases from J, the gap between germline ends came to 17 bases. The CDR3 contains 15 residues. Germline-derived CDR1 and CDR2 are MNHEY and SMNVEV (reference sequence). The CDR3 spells CASSSGARGRDTQYF. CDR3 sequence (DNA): TGTGCCAGCAGTTCAGGAGCGCGGGGGCGGGATACGCAGTATTTT.

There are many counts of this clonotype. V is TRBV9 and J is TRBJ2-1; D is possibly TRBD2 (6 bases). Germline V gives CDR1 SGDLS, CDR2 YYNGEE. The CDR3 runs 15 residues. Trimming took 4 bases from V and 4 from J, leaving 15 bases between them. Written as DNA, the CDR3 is TGTGCCAGCAGCCGAGGAGGGATGGAGTACAATGAGCAGTTCTTC. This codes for CASSRGGMEYNEQFF.

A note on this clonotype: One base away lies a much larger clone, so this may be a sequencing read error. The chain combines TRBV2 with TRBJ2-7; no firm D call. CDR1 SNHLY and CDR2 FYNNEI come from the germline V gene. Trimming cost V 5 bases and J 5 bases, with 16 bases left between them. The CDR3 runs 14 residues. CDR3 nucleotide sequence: TGTGCCAGCAGTAGGACGCGACCAGACGACGAGCAGTACTTC. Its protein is CASSRTRPDDEQYF. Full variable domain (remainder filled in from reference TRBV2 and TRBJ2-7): EPEVTQTPSHQVTQMGQEVILRCVPISNHLYFYWYRQILGQKVEFLVSFYNNEISEKSEIFDDQFSVERPDGSNFTLKIRSTKLEDSAMYFCASSRTRPDDEQYFGPGTRLTVT.

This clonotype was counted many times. CDR3 loop: CASSPRPGNRQETQYF. The CDR3 DNA sequence: TGTGCCAGCAGCCCAAGGCCGGGAAACCGACAAGAGACCCAGTACTTC. The chain uses TRBV7-9 and TRBJ2-5; weak D call: TRBD2 (5 bases). The germline V and J ends were trimmed by 5 bases and 2 bases, with 18 bases remaining between them. The CDR3 length is 16 residues. Per the germline V gene, CDR1 is SEHNR and CDR2 is FQNEAQ (reference sequence).

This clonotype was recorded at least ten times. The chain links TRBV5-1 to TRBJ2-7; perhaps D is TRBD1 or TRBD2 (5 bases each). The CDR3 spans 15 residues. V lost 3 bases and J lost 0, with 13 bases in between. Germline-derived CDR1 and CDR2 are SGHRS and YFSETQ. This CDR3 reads CASSSGTWSSYEQYF. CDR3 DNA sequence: TGCGCCAGCAGCTCCGGGACGTGGAGCTCCTACGAGCAGTACTTC.

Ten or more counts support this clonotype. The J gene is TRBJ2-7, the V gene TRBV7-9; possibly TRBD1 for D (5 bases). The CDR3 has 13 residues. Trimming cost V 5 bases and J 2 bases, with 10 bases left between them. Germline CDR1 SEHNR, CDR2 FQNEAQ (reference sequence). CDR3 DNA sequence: TGTGCCAGCAGCCCGACAGTAACCTACGAGCAGTACTTC. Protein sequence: CASSPTVTYEQYF.

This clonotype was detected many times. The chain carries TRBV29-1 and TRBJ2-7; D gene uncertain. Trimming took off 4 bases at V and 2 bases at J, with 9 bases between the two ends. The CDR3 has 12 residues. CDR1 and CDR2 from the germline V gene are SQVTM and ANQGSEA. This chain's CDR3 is CSVAVGTYEQYF. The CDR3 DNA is TGCAGCGTTGCTGTGGGGACCTACGAGCAGTACTTC.